The source of this TCR beta chain is a study of blood T cell repertoires in COVID-19. This CDR3 is 15 amino acids long. The V gene lost 0 bases and the J gene lost 5 bases, with 11 bases spanning the gap. CDR1 is MRHNA and CDR2 is SNTAGT in the germline V gene. The protocol was immunoSEQ multiplex PCR, while the TCRdb copy is restricted to in-frame clones and leaves out a portion. The sample shows 390,000 or so clones, roughly nine tenths of them seen only once. The sequenced sample was peripheral blood. J is TRBJ1-5 and V is TRBV6-4, with a possible D match to TRBD1 (6 bases). The TCR originated in a woman aged 30 to 39 with COVID-19, enrolled during active disease. CDR3 sequence (DNA): TGTGCCAGCAGTGACTCAAGGGGGAGGGATCAGCCCCAGCATTTT. Protein: CASSDSRGRDQPQHF.